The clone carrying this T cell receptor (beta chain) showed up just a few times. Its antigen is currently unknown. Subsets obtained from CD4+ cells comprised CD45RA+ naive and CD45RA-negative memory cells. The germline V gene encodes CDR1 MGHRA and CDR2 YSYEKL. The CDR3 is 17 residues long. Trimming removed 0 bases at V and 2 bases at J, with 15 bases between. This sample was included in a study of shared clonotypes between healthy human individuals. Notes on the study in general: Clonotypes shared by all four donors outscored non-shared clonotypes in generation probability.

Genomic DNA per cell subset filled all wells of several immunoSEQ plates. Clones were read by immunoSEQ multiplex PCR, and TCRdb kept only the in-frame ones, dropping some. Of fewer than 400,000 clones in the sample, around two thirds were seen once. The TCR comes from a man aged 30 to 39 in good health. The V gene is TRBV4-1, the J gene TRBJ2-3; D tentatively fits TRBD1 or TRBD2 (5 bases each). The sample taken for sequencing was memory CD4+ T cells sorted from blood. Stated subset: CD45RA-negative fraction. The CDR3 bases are TGCGCCAGCAGCCAAGATTGGGGGTCGACAACCACAGATACGCAGTATTTT. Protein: CASSQDWGSTTTDTQYF.